This entry describes one T cell receptor (beta chain). Its specificity is unknown. The data originate from a study of PD-1 blockade in mismatch repair-deficient tumors. Study-level findings and limits: Tumor-resident clones, often absent from pretreatment blood, expanded after pembrolizumab and then contracted.

Clones were sequenced by immunoSEQ multiplex PCR, and TCRdb holds only the in-frame ones, with some missing. The data show roughly 110,000 clones, over 65% seen once. The germline CDR1 and CDR2 sequences are SGHTA and FQGNSA. The CDR3 length is 15 residues. V gave up 5 bases and J gave up 3 bases, with 13 bases separating them. This TCR was recovered from an adult with mismatch repair-deficient cancer. The specimen was peripheral blood, collected 60 to 65 weeks after starting pembrolizumab. V is TRBV7-2 and J is TRBJ2-2; possibly TRBD1 for D (6 bases). CDR3 loop: CASSPARTDTGELFF. The CDR3 nucleotides are TGTGCCAGCAGCCCAGCCAGGACAGACACCGGGGAGCTGTTTTTT.